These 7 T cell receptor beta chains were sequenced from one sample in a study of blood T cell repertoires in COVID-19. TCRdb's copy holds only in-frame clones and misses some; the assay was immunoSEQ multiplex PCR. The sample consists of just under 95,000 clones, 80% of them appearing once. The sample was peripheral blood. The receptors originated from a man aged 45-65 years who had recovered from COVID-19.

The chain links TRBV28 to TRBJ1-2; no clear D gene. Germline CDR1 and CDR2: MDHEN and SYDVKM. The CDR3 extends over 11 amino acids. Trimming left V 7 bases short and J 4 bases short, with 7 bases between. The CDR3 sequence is CASMGGYGYTF. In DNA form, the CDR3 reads TGTGCCAGCATGGGAGGCTATGGCTACACCTTC.

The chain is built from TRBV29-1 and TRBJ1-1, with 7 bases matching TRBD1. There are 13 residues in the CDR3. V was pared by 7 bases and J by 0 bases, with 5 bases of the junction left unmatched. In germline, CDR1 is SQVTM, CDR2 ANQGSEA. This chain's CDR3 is CSGQGQMNTEAFF. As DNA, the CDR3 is TGCAGCGGGCAGGGACAGATGAACACTGAAGCTTTCTTT.

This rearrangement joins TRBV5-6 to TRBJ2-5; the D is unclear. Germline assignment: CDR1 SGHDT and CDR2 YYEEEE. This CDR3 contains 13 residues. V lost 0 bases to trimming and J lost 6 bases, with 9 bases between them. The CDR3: CASSLEAAKTQYF. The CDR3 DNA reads TGTGCCAGCAGCTTGGAAGCCGCGAAGACCCAGTACTTC. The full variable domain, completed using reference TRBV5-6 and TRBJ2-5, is DAGVTQSPTHLIKTRGQQVTLRCSPKSGHDTVSWYQQALGQGPQFIFQYYEEEERQRGNFPDRFSGHQFPNYSSELNVNALLLGDSALYLCASSLEAAKTQYFGPGTRLLVL.

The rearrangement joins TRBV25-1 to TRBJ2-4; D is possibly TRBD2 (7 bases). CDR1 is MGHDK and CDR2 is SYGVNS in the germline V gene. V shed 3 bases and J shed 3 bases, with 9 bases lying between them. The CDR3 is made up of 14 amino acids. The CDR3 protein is CASSEGGGKNIQYF. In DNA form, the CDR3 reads TGTGCCAGCAGTGAGGGAGGGGGCAAAAACATTCAGTACTTC.

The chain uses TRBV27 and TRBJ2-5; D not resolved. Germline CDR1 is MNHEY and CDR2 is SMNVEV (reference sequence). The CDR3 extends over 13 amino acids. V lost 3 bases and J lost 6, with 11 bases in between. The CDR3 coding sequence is TGTGCCAGCAGTTTTAACAAGAGGCAGACCCAGTACTTC. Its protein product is CASSFNKRQTQYF.

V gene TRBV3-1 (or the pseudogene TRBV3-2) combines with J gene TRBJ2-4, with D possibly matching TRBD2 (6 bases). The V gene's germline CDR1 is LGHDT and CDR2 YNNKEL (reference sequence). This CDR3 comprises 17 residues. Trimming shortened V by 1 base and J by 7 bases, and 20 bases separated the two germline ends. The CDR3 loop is CASSQGVGIGGGNIQYF. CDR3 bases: TGTGCCAGCAGCCAAGGGGTCGGAATCGGTGGGGGGAACATTCAGTACTTC.

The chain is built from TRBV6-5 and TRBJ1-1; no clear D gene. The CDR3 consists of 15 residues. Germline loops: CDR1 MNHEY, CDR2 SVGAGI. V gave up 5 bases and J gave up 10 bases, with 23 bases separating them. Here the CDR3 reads CASSPSLTANRGAFF. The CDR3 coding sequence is TGTGCCAGCAGTCCCTCCCTGACTGCAAATAGAGGAGCTTTCTTT.